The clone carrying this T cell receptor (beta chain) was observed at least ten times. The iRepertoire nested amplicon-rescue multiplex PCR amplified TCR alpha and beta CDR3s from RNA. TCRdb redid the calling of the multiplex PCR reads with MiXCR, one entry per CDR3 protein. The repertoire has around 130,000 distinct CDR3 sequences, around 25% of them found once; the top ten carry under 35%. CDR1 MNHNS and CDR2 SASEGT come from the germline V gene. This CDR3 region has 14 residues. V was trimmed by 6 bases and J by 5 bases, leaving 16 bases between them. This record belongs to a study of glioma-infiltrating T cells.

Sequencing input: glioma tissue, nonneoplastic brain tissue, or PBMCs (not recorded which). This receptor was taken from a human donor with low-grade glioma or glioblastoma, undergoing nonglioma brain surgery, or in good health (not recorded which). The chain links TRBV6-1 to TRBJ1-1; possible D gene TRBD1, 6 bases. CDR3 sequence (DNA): TGTGCCAGCAGCCCCTACAGGGATCGTACTGAAGCTTTCTTT. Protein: CASSPYRDRTEAFF.